These 17 T cell receptor beta chains were sequenced from one sample in a study of identical twins. TCRdb passed the 5' RACE reads through MiXCR, listing each CDR3 protein once. This table holds hundreds of thousands of distinct CDR3 sequences, 18% found once. The data were also submitted as part of a second study, on T cells expressing NK-cell markers.

Sequencing was done on a sample of PBMCs. These receptors were obtained from a woman aged 18-29 years in good health.

V is TRBV20-1 and J is TRBJ2-6; D uncertain. CDR1 and CDR2 from the germline V gene are DFQATT and SNEGSKA (reference sequence). The CDR3 length is 15 residues. Trimming removed 5 bases from V and 0 bases from J, with 11 bases in between. CDR3 in DNA: TGCAGTGCTCCAGGTTTAAGCTCTGGGGCCAACGTCCTGACTTTC. Translated, it gives CSAPGLSSGANVLTF.

The chain is built from TRBV29-1 and TRBJ2-2, with 8 bases that match TRBD1. The CDR3 extends over 14 amino acids. Germline V gene sequence: CDR1 SQVTM, CDR2 ANQGSEA. Germline trimming cut 3 bases from V and 2 bases from J; bases unmatched to any gene: 2. Here the CDR3 DNA reads TGCAGCGTTGACAGGGGGCTAAACACCGGGGAGCTGTTTTTT. Protein sequence: CSVDRGLNTGELFF.

V usage is TRBV7-6 and J usage is TRBJ2-1; TRBD2 matches at 11 bases. From germline, CDR1 is SGHVS and CDR2 FNYEAQ. The CDR3 is 15 amino acids. V shed 5 bases and J 8 bases; nucleotides not matched to a gene: 8. The CDR3 is CASSPSGGLGYEQFF. The DNA for the CDR3 is TGTGCCAGCAGCCCTAGCGGGGGGCTAGGATATGAGCAGTTCTTC. Together with reference TRBV7-6 and TRBJ2-1, the CDR3 gives the full variable domain: GAGVSQSPRYKVTKRGQDVALRCDPISGHVSLYWYRQALGQGPEFLTYFNYEAQQDKSGLPNDRFSAERPEGSISTLTIQRTEQRDSAMYRCASSPSGGLGYEQFFGPGTRLTVL.

The chain joins TRBV19 to TRBJ2-2; 9 bases agree with TRBD1. Trimming took 3 bases from V and 4 from J; bases not matched to a gene: 3. Germline V lookup: CDR1 LNHDA, CDR2 SQIVND (reference sequence). The CDR3 is 15 residues long. The CDR3 DNA is TGTGCCAGTAGTATCATGGGACAGGGCACCGGGGAGCTGTTTTTT. It codes for CASSIMGQGTGELFF.

This clonotype was seen more than once but under ten times. The DNA of the CDR3 is TGTGCCAGCAGCTTAAATCGCGGTGGACTAGCGGTGGGGGAGACCCAGTACTTC. It codes for CASSLNRGGLAVGETQYF. The chain carries TRBV11-2 and TRBJ2-5; 10 positions match TRBD2. The V gene's germline CDR1 is SGHAT and CDR2 FQNNGV. Germline trimming cut 2 bases from V and 5 bases from J; bases unmatched to any gene: 14. CDR3 length: 18 residues. Drawing the rest from reference TRBV11-2 and TRBJ2-5, the complete variable domain is EAGVAQSPRYKIIEKRQSVAFWCNPISGHATLYWYQQILGQGPKLLIQFQNNGVVDDSQLPKDRFSAERLKGVDSTLKIQPAKLEDSAVYLCASSLNRGGLAVGETQYFGPGTRLLVL.

The chain employs TRBV12-3 or TRBV12-4 and TRBJ2-2, with 11 bases aligning to TRBD2. The length of the CDR3 is 14 residues. The V and J ends lost 7 bases and 6 bases, in that order; junction bases with no gene match: 4. The CDR3 DNA reads TGTGCCAGCACCCCTAGCGGGAGGTCCGGGGAGCTGTTTTTT. It codes for CASTPSGRSGELFF.

This clonotype was seen only a few times. The chain links TRBV2 to TRBJ1-6; D call uncertain. Trimming left V 3 bases short and J 8 bases short, with 8 bases between. Germline V gene lookup returns CDR1 SNHLY and CDR2 FYNNEI. This CDR3 spans 13 amino acids. CDR3: CASSETSDSPLHF. The CDR3 bases are TGTGCCAGCAGTGAGACCAGTGATTCACCCCTCCACTTT.

The CDR3 nucleotides are TGTGCCAGCAGCCCAACCCTAGGGGGAGACGAGCAGTACTTC. This codes for CASSPTLGGDEQYF. The chain couples TRBV7-6 to TRBJ2-7, with D possibly matching TRBD1 (6 bases). Germline-derived CDR1 and CDR2 are SGHVS and FNYEAQ. Trimming took off 5 bases at V and 5 bases at J, with 16 bases between the two ends. The CDR3 contains 14 residues.

This clonotype was counted only a few times. J is TRBJ1-2 and V is TRBV2; D unresolved. The V gene lost 9 bases and the J gene lost 4 bases, with 12 bases spanning the gap. This CDR3 is built from 12 residues. Germline V gene data show CDR1 as SNHLY and CDR2 as FYNNEI. DNA for the CDR3: TGTGCCAGTACACCCGAGGGCTATGGCTACACCTTC. The encoded protein is CASTPEGYGYTF. The complete variable domain, with remaining parts taken from reference TRBV2 and TRBJ1-2, reads EPEVTQTPSHQVTQMGQEVILRCVPISNHLYFYWYRQILGQKVEFLVSFYNNEISEKSEIFDDQFSVERPDGSNFTLKIRSTKLEDSAMYFCASTPEGYGYTFGSGTRLTVV.

V and J are TRBV7-2 and TRBJ2-2, with 8 nucleotides matching TRBD2. CDR1 is SGHTA, CDR2 FQGNSA, per germline. The CDR3 spans 14 residues. V lost 4 bases to trimming and J lost 5 bases; unmatched junction nucleotides: 3. CDR3 amino acids: CASSYGGGTGELFF. In DNA form, the CDR3 reads TGTGCCAGCAGCTACGGGGGGGGGACCGGGGAGCTGTTTTTT.

The V call is TRBV7-9, the J call TRBJ1-1, with D tentatively TRBD1 (6 bases). The CDR3 is 14 amino acids. Trimming stripped 5 bases from V and 3 bases from J, with 13 bases between. The germline CDR1 and CDR2 sequences are SEHNR and FQNEAQ (reference sequence). The CDR3 here is CASSVRQADTEAFF. CDR3 nucleotide sequence: TGTGCCAGCAGCGTTCGACAGGCAGACACTGAAGCTTTCTTT.

This clonotype was seen a few times. The chain is built from TRBV11-2 and TRBJ2-1; D is undetermined. V lost 5 bases to trimming and J lost 0 bases, with 11 bases between them. CDR3 length equals 15 residues. Germline V lookup: CDR1 SGHAT, CDR2 FQNNGV. The CDR3 DNA is TGTGCCAGCAGCATTCATAGGAGCTCCTACAATGAGCAGTTCTTC. Translating gives CASSIHRSSYNEQFF.

This clonotype was observed a handful of times. The V call is TRBV4-3, the J call TRBJ2-1, with 11 bases aligning to TRBD2. The junction had 5 bases not matched to a gene; V was cut back by 0 bases and J by 4 bases. Per the germline V gene, CDR1 is LGHNA and CDR2 is YSLEER. This CDR3 spans 17 amino acids. As DNA, the CDR3 is TGCGCCAGCAGCCAAGATGTGGGACTAGCGGCATACAATGAGCAGTTCTTC. Translated: CASSQDVGLAAYNEQFF.

The V and J genes are TRBV15 and TRBJ1-1; perhaps TRBD1 as D (6 bases). V was trimmed by 0 bases and J by 0 bases, leaving 11 bases between them. The CDR3 covers 16 residues. The germline CDR1 and CDR2 sequences are LNHNV and YYDKDF (reference sequence). This CDR3 reads CATSRDDRLMNTEAFF. The CDR3 nucleotides are TGTGCCACCAGCAGAGATGACAGGCTCATGAACACTGAAGCTTTCTTT. Full variable domain (missing parts from reference TRBV15 and TRBJ1-1): DAMVIQNPRYQVTQFGKPVTLSCSQTLNHNVMYWYQQKSSQAPKLLFHYYDKDFNNEADTPDNFQSRRPNTSFCFLDIRSPGLGDTAMYLCATSRDDRLMNTEAFFGQGTRLTVV.

This clonotype was observed a few times. This chain uses TRBV20-1 with TRBJ2-7; weak D call: TRBD1 (5 bases). The CDR3 is 13 amino acids. V lost 4 bases and J 0 bases, leaving 10 bases between the germline ends. Germline CDR1 is DFQATT and CDR2 is SNEGSKA (reference sequence). The CDR3: CSAKTGISYEQYF. The CDR3 DNA follows: TGCAGTGCTAAAACAGGAATCTCCTACGAGCAGTACTTC.

The genes are TRBV6-2 or TRBV6-3 and TRBJ1-2, with D maybe TRBD1 (6 bases). Trimming shortened V by 5 bases and J by 5 bases, and 15 bases separated the two germline ends. Germline lookup yields CDR1 MNHEY and CDR2 SVGEGT. The CDR3 spans 14 residues. This CDR3 reads CASSDARGGYGYTF. The CDR3 nucleotides read TGTGCCAGCAGTGACGCCAGGGGAGGATATGGCTACACCTTC.

In this sample, this clonotype turned up a few times. V is TRBV9 and J is TRBJ2-1, with TRBD2 matching 10 bases. V lost 4 bases and J lost 3; bases outside the gene matches: 4. Germline V gene sequence: CDR1 SGDLS, CDR2 YYNGEE. This CDR3 is built from 15 residues. The CDR3 here is CASSSGLANYNEQFF. The CDR3 DNA reads TGTGCCAGCAGCTCGGGACTAGCGAACTACAATGAGCAGTTCTTC.